This TCR beta chain was found in a study of OX40 agonist ivuxolimab in advanced cancers. From germline, CDR1 is GTSNPN and CDR2 SVGIG (reference sequence). Trimming pared 3 bases from V and 3 bases from J, leaving 9 bases between. The CDR3 spans 12 residues. Clones were sequenced by immunoSEQ multiplex PCR, and TCRdb holds only the in-frame ones, with some missing. The sample has about 19,000 clones, 77% seen once. The timepoints at which blood was sampled were baseline, cycle 4 day 1, and cycle 7 day 1. The material sequenced was CD4+ or CD8+ T cells sorted from blood, taken in a trial of the OX40 agonist ivuxolimab. The clonotype was recovered from an adult with an advanced solid tumor such as melanoma, head and neck, liver or kidney cancer. This rearrangement joins TRBV30 to TRBJ2-7; D unresolved. The CDR3 is CAWSPVGYEQYF. The CDR3 bases are TGTGCCTGGAGCCCAGTCGGCTACGAGCAGTACTTC.